The 22 T cell receptor beta chains below all came from one sample that was sequenced in a study of identical twins. TCRdb processed the 5' RACE reads anew with MiXCR; each CDR3 protein has one entry. The sample gives approximately 300,000 distinct CDR3 sequences, nearly 9.5% of which show up once; 6% to 8.5% is in the top ten. The same sample was also used in a study of yellow fever vaccine responses in identical twins.

Sequenced material: CD8+ T cells sorted from blood. The receptor set was obtained from a woman aged 18 to 35 in good health.

This clonotype has a count of ten or more. The J gene is TRBJ2-7, the V gene TRBV6-2 or TRBV6-3; TRBD2 agrees at 8 bases. This CDR3 region has 14 residues. CDR1 MNHEY and CDR2 SVGEGT come from the germline V gene. V lost 6 bases and J lost 7; bases outside the gene matches: 11. The CDR3 DNA is TGTGCCAGCAGCCCGGCCGGGAGGGTTGATGAGCAGTACTTC. Its translation is CASSPAGRVDEQYF.

This clonotype turned up a few times. V is TRBV10-3 and J is TRBJ2-7, with 7 bases aligning to TRBD2. The CDR3 runs to 17 residues. V was clipped by 4 bases and J by 2 bases; unmatched bases: 14. Germline assignment: CDR1 ENHRY and CDR2 SYGVKD. The DNA of the CDR3 is TGTGCCATCAGTGGGGACCCCGGGCTAGCGGACACCTACGAGCAGTACTTC. Translation gives CAISGDPGLADTYEQYF.

The chain combines TRBV28 with TRBJ2-7, with TRBD2 identical over 10 bases. V dropped 6 bases and J dropped 7; count of bases not matched to a gene: 6. Germline CDR1 reads MDHEN; CDR2 reads SYDVKM. The CDR3 contains 13 residues. CDR3 nucleotides: TGTGCCAGCAGCAGCGGGGGGGCATGGGAGCAGTACTTC. Protein: CASSSGGAWEQYF.

The chain has TRBV9 and TRBJ1-2; D is ambiguous. The V and J ends lost 5 bases and 7 bases respectively, with 6 bases between them. Germline values: CDR1 SGDLS, CDR2 YYNGEE. This CDR3 contains 10 residues. The CDR3 here is CASRGFGYTF. In nucleotides, the CDR3 is TGTGCCAGCAGGGGGTTTGGCTACACCTTC.

This clonotype was seen repeatedly, ten times or more. This chain connects TRBV7-9 to TRBJ1-1; D ambiguous. The V gene's germline CDR1 is SEHNR and CDR2 FQNEAQ (reference sequence). The CDR3 is made up of 13 amino acids. With 7 bases removed from V and 1 base from J, the gap between germline ends came to 10 bases. The CDR3 DNA is TGTGCCAGCATCCGGGAGGGGAACACTGAAGCTTTCTTT. Amino acid sequence: CASIREGNTEAFF. The full variable domain, with the rest looked up from reference TRBV7-9 and TRBJ1-1, is DTGVSQNPRHKITKRGQNVTFRCDPISEHNRLYWYRQTLGQGPEFLTYFQNEAQLEKSRLLSDRFSAERPKGSFSTLEIQRTEQGDSAMYLCASIREGNTEAFFGQGTRLTVV.

This clonotype occurred a few times. The gene calls are TRBV4-3 and TRBJ2-1, with 13 nucleotides matching TRBD2. Germline trimming cut 5 bases from V and 2 bases from J; bases unmatched to any gene: 3. The CDR3 contains 16 residues. In germline, CDR1 is LGHNA, CDR2 YSLEER. CDR3 nucleotides: TGCGCCAGCAGCGCCGGACTAGCGGGAGCCTACAATGAGCAGTTCTTC. Protein: CASSAGLAGAYNEQFF.

The chain links TRBV20-1 to TRBJ2-7; D gene ambiguous. Trimming shortened V by 0 bases and J by 3 bases, and 15 bases separated the two germline ends. Looked up from germline, CDR1 is DFQATT and CDR2 is SNEGSKA (reference sequence). There are 15 residues in the CDR3. CDR3 in amino acids: CSARDLSQPLYEQYF. Written as DNA, the CDR3 is TGCAGTGCTAGAGATCTATCCCAACCCCTCTACGAGCAGTACTTC.

There are many counts of this clonotype. The rearrangement joins TRBV12-3 or TRBV12-4 to TRBJ2-1, with D possibly being TRBD2 (5 bases). The CDR3 is 14 amino acids. Trimming took off 3 bases at V and 6 bases at J, with 12 bases between the two ends. CDR3 sequence reads: CASSLRGSANEQFF. Written as DNA, the CDR3 is TGTGCCAGCAGTTTGCGCGGGTCGGCCAATGAGCAGTTCTTC.

This clonotype was seen only a few times. The chain combines TRBV11-1 with TRBJ2-2; 10 nucleotides match TRBD1. The germline gives CDR1 SGHAT, CDR2 FQDESV (reference sequence). The CDR3 has 18 amino acids. The trim removed 5 bases at V and 0 bases at J, leaving 9 bases unmatched. The CDR3 here is CASSPRPGTGANTGELFF. The CDR3 nucleotides read TGTGCCAGCAGCCCTCGTCCCGGGACAGGGGCGAACACCGGGGAGCTGTTTTTT.

The chain links TRBV4-3 to TRBJ2-1, with 7 bases matching TRBD1. Germline V gene data show CDR1 as LGHNA and CDR2 as YSLEER. The CDR3 sequence is 14 residues long. The J segment lost 6 bases and the V segment lost 1 base, leaving 3 bases of the junction unmatched. CDR3 region: CASSQGTGGNEQFF. The CDR3, as DNA: TGCGCCAGCAGCCAAGGGACAGGTGGCAATGAGCAGTTCTTC.

This clonotype appeared once. One end of the junction fails to match germline, which may point to a read error. This sequence joins TRBV7-9 and TRBJ2-4, with D possibly TRBD1 on 5 matching bases. Per germline, CDR1 SEHNR and CDR2 FQNEAQ (reference sequence). The CDR3 spans 15 residues. CDR3 protein: CASSFPGNAKSIQYF. The CDR3 coding sequence is TGTGCCAGCAGCTTTCCAGGGAATGCCAAAAGCATTCAGTACTTC.

The table lists this clonotype with a count of one. CDR3 region: CSARGSSGSVFEQYF. The DNA for the CDR3 is TGCAGTGCTAGAGGTTCTAGCGGGTCTGTCTTCGAGCAGTACTTC. V usage is TRBV20-1 and J usage is TRBJ2-7; 8 bases map to TRBD2. The CDR3 loop spans 15 amino acids. Germline CDR1 and CDR2: DFQATT and SNEGSKA (reference sequence). The trim removed 1 base at V and 6 bases at J, leaving 11 bases unmatched.

The gene calls are TRBV28 and TRBJ2-2, with TRBD2 as a possible D gene (6 bases). The CDR3 has 15 residues. CDR1 and CDR2 from the germline V gene are MDHEN and SYDVKM. Between the trimmed V and J ends, which lost 5 bases and 2 bases, there was a span of 12 bases. CDR3 DNA sequence: TGTGCCAGCAGTCCCTTAGCGGAAAACACCGGGGAGCTGTTTTTT. This translates into CASSPLAENTGELFF. Filled out from reference TRBV28 and TRBJ2-2, the complete variable domain reads DVKVTQSSRYLVKRTGEKVFLECVQDMDHENMFWYRQDPGLGLRLIYFSYDVKMKEKGDIPEGYSVSREKKERFSLILESASTNQTSMYLCASSPLAENTGELFFGEGSRLTVL.

This clonotype appeared many times. The V and J genes are TRBV12-3 or TRBV12-4 and TRBJ2-2; TRBD1 might be the D (5 bases). This CDR3 comprises 15 residues. The V end was cut by 1 base, the J end by 2 bases, with 8 bases between. For the CDR3, the DNA is TGTGCCAGCAGTTTAGAGGGGCTCAACACCGGGGAGCTGTTTTTT. The encoded protein is CASSLEGLNTGELFF.

The CDR3 protein is CSARDLGGTSYEQYF. CDR3 bases: TGCAGTGCTAGAGATCTGGGCGGGACCTCCTACGAGCAGTACTTC. V gene TRBV20-1 combines with J gene TRBJ2-7; D possibly corresponds to TRBD2 (6 bases). The CDR3 has 15 residues. Trimming pared 0 bases from V and 0 bases from J, leaving 12 bases between. The germline gives CDR1 DFQATT, CDR2 SNEGSKA (reference sequence).

The rearrangement links TRBV5-1 to TRBJ2-3; a possible D gene is TRBD1 (6 bases). Per germline, CDR1 SGHRS and CDR2 YFSETQ. V gave up 4 bases and J gave up 1 base, with 10 bases separating them. This CDR3 comprises 14 residues. CDR3 DNA: TGCGCCAGCAGCACAGGGAAGGGCACAGATACGCAGTATTTT. It codes for CASSTGKGTDTQYF.

In its sample, this clonotype was seen many times. The rearrangement joins TRBV30 to TRBJ2-5, with 8 bases that match TRBD2. V lost 4 bases to trimming and J lost 2 bases; unmatched junction nucleotides: 9. CDR1 and CDR2 (germline): GTSNPN, SVGIG (reference sequence). The CDR3 contains 15 residues. The CDR3 nucleotides read TGTGCCTGGACGGGAGGGTACACCAAACAAGAGACCCAGTACTTC. Amino acid sequence: CAWTGGYTKQETQYF.

This clonotype has just a few counts. The chain couples TRBV4-3 to TRBJ2-3; D perhaps matches TRBD2 (6 bases). Between the trimmed V and J ends, which lost 0 bases and 4 bases, there was a span of 14 bases. Germline CDR1 reads LGHNA; CDR2 reads YSLEER. The CDR3 runs to 16 residues. Here the CDR3 reads CASSQDRAEGADTQYF. The CDR3 DNA reads as TGCGCCAGCAGCCAAGATCGGGCGGAGGGAGCAGATACGCAGTATTTT.

The chain couples TRBV9 to TRBJ1-5, with a weak D call TRBD1 (6 bases). The CDR3 is 14 residues long. Trimming removed 0 bases at V and 6 bases at J, with 10 bases between. Germline CDR1 and CDR2: SGDLS and YYNGEE. The CDR3 nucleotides read TGTGCCAGCAGCGTAGGGGGGGGCCCTCAGCCCCAGCATTTT. This gives the protein CASSVGGGPQPQHF. Full variable domain (rest looked up from reference TRBV9 and TRBJ1-5): DSGVTQTPKHLITATGQRVTLRCSPRSGDLSVYWYQQSLDQGLQFLIQYYNGEERAKGNILERFSAQQFPDLHSELNLSSLELGDSALYFCASSVGGGPQPQHFGDGTRLSIL.

The V gene is TRBV7-2, the J gene TRBJ2-2, with a weak D call TRBD2 (5 bases). The germline V gene encodes CDR1 SGHTA and CDR2 FQGNSA. The V end was cut by 0 bases, the J end by 6 bases, with 11 bases between. This CDR3 region has 15 residues. CDR3 sequence (DNA): TGTGCCAGCAGCTTAGCTCCCGGGGTGGCCGGGGAGCTGTTTTTT. Its protein is CASSLAPGVAGELFF.

This clonotype has a count of ten or more. The rearrangement joins TRBV4-1 to TRBJ1-1; a possible D gene is TRBD1 (5 bases). Deletions cut 1 base from V and 0 bases from J, with 9 bases between. This CDR3 has 15 amino acids. Germline V gene data show CDR1 as MGHRA and CDR2 as YSYEKL. In DNA, the CDR3 is TGCGCCAGCAGCCAAGTGGGGCGGGTGAACACTGAAGCTTTCTTT. It codes for CASSQVGRVNTEAFF.

This clonotype occurred a few times. The J gene is TRBJ2-1, the V gene TRBV11-2; TRBD2 agrees at 10 bases. CDR1 and CDR2 (germline): SGHAT, FQNNGV. Germline trimming cut 10 bases from V and 8 bases from J; bases unmatched to any gene: 26. This CDR3 has 19 residues. This CDR3 reads CATPVGASGRADGWDEQFF. In DNA, the CDR3 is TGTGCCACCCCTGTAGGGGCGAGCGGGAGGGCCGACGGTTGGGATGAGCAGTTCTTC.